Below, one T cell receptor (beta chain) is given with its context. What it recognizes is unknown. Repertoires were generated with immunoSEQ multiplex PCR, while TCRdb's copy carries only in-frame clones and drops some. The table has about 77,000 clones, 85% to 95% seen once. The data belong to a study of human versus mouse CDR3 diversity and MHC coevolution. Overall study: The immunoSEQ assay reportedly detects one in 200,000 T cells. Findings and limits, study-wide: Clonal inequality was lowest in most of the three human donors.

The sample comprised naive CD4+ T cells from blood. The subset here: CD45RO-negative CD62L-positive naive CD4 T cells. The clonotype originates from a person between 30 and 69 years old in good health.

The CDR3 loop is CASSLEQYLSTEAFF. The CDR3 DNA follows: TGTGCCAGCAGCTTGGAACAGTATCTGAGCACTGAAGCTTTCTTT. The J gene is TRBJ1-1, the V gene TRBV5-4; no clear D gene. Between the trimmed V and J ends, which lost 0 bases and 4 bases, there was a span of 13 bases. This CDR3 has 15 amino acids. Germline CDR1 is SGHNT and CDR2 is YYREEE (reference sequence).